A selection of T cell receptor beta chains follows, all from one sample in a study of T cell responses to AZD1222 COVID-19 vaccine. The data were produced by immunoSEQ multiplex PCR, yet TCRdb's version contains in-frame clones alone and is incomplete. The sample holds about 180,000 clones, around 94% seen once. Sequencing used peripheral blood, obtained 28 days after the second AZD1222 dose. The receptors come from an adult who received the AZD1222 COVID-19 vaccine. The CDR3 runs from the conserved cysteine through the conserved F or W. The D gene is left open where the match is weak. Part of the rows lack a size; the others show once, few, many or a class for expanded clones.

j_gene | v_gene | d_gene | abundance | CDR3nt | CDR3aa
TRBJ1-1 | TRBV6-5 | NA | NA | TGTGCCAGCTCTCCACGCCCGTACACTGAAGCTTTCTTT | CASSPRPYTEAFF
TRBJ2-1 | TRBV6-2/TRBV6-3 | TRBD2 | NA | TGTGCCAGCAGTTACGGGACTAGCGACTACAATGAGCAGTTCTTC | CASSYGTSDYNEQFF
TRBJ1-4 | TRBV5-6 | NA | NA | TGTGCCAGCAGCTTGGTACAGGGAGGAAAACTGTTTTTT | CASSLVQGGKLFF
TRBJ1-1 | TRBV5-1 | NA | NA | TGCGCCAGCAGCTTGGGATCGAGGCGGACCATTTTTTCCACTGAAGCTTTCTTT | CASSLGSRRTIFSTEAFF
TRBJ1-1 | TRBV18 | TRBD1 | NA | TGTGCCAGCTCACCAGACGGGACAGGGGGTACTGAAGCTTTCTTT | CASSPDGTGGTEAFF
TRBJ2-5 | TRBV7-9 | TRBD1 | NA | TGTGCCAGCAGCTTAGTACAGGGGGCGGCATGGGGGACCCAGTACTTC | CASSLVQGAAWGTQYF
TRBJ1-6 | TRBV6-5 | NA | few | TGTGCCAGCAGTTACCGAGCACCCTATAATTCACCCCTCCACTTT | CASSYRAPYNSPLHF
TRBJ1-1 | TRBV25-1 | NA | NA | TGTGCCAGCCAACGGAACATGAACACTGAAGCTTTCTTT | CASQRNMNTEAFF
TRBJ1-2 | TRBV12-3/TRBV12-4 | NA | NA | TGTGCCAGCAGTTTATTGGAAGCCTCAGGCTACACCTTC | CASSLLEASGYTF
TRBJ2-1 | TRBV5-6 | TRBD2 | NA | TGTGCCAGCAGCTTGGCCCTAGCGGGGGTAAGCGGTGAGCAGTTCTTC | CASSLALAGVSGEQFF
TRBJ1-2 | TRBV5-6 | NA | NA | TGTGCCAGCAGCTGGGGGAAAGGAGTCTATGGCTACACCTTC | CASSWGKGVYGYTF
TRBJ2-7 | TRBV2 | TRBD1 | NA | TGTGCCAGCAGCGCTAGGACAGGGGCCAGCTACGAGCAGTACTTC | CASSARTGASYEQYF
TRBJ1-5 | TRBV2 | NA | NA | TGTGCCAGCAGTGAGGGCAGCAATCAGCCCCAGCATTTT | CASSEGSNQPQHF
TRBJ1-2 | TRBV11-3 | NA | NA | TGTGCCAGCAGCACACCGAACGGTGGCTACACCTTC | CASSTPNGGYTF
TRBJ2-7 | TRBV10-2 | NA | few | TGCGCCAGCAGAGACCCTAGGGGCGAGCAGTACTTC | CASRDPRGEQYF
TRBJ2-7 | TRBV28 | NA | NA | TGTGCCAGCAGTTACCCCACCGGGACAAACTACGAGCAGTACTTC | CASSYPTGTNYEQYF
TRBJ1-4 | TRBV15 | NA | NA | TGTGCCACCAGCAGAGGGAGGTTAGATGAAAAACTGTTTTTT | CATSRGRLDEKLFF
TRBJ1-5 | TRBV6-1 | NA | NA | TGTGCCAGCAGTGGGTCTGGTTTGGGATTAGGCCAGCCCCAGCATTTT | CASSGSGLGLGQPQHF
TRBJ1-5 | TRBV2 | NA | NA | TGTGCCAGCAAGGGAGGGGCAGACCTCGGTCAGCCCCAGCATTTT | CASKGGADLGQPQHF
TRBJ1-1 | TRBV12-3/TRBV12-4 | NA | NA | TGTGCCAGCAGGGGGAAGGGGTGGACTGAAGCTTTCTTT | CASRGKGWTEAFF
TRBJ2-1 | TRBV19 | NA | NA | TGTGCCAGTAGTATAGTTAGGCCAGGGGACAATGAGCAGTTCTTC | CASSIVRPGDNEQFF
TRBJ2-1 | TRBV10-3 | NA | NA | TGTGCCATCAGTGAGTCTGGCGCCGAGATGGAGTTCTTC | CAISESGAEMEFF
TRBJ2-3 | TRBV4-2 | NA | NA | TGTGCCAGCAGCCAAGTCTGGGGGGAGACTTCCACAGATACGCAGTATTTT | CASSQVWGETSTDTQYF
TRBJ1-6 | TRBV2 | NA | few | TGTGCCAGCGGGGGCAGGAACTCCTATAATTCACCCCTCCACTTT | CASGGRNSYNSPLHF
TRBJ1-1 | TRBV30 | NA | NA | TGTGCCTGGAGTAACAGTGTCACTGAAGCTTTCTTT | CAWSNSVTEAFF
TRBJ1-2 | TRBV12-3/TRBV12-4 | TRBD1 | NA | TGTGCCAGTGGGACAGCACCTTATGGCTACACCTTC | CASGTAPYGYTF
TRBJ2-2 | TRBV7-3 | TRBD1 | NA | TGTGCCAGCAGGTCCGGGACAGGGGACACCGGGGAGCTGTTTTTT | CASRSGTGDTGELFF
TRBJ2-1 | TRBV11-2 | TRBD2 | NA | TGTGCCAGCAGCGCACGACTAGCGGGAGGGCCCGATGAGCAGTTCTTC | CASSARLAGGPDEQFF
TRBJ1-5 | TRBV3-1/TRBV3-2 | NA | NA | TGTGCCAGCAGCCTTTCTGATAATCAGCCCCAGCATTTT | CASSLSDNQPQHF
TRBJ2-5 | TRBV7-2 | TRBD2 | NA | TGTGCCAGCAGCGTTCTAGCGGGGGGGCACGAGACCCAGTACTTC | CASSVLAGGHETQYF
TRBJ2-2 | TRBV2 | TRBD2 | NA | TGTGCCAGCAGGCTGACTAGCGGGGGGCCCTCCGGGGAGCTGTTTTTT | CASRLTSGGPSGELFF
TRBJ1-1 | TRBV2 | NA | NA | TGTGCCAGCCCCAAGAGGCAGGGAATTAACACTGAAGCTTTCTTT | CASPKRQGINTEAFF
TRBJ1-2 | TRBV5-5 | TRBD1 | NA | TGTGCCAGCAGCTTGAGCAGGGGGCTCTATGGCTACACCTTC | CASSLSRGLYGYTF
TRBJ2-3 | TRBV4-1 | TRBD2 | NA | TGCGCCAGCAGCATTGCGGGGGGCCTTTTCACAGATACGCAGTATTTT | CASSIAGGLFTDTQYF
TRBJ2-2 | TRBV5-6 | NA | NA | TGTGCCAGCAGCTTCTTGAGGCGGGAGAACACCGGGGAGCTGTTTTTT | CASSFLRRENTGELFF
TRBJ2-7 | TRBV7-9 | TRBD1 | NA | TGTGCCAGCAGTTCCGACAGGGGCGAACCCTACGAGCAGTACTTC | CASSSDRGEPYEQYF
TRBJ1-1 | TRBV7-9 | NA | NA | TGTGCCAGCAGCTTAGCTGAGACCATGAACACTGAAGCTTTCTTT | CASSLAETMNTEAFF
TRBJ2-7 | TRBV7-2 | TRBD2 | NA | TGTGCCAGCAGTATTCTAGCGGGGAACGAGCAGTACTTC | CASSILAGNEQYF
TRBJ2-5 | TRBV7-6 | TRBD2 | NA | TGTGCCAGCAGCTTAGAGATAGGCGGGGGAGAGACCCAGTACTTC | CASSLEIGGGETQYF
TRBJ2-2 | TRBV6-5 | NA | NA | TGTGCCAGCAGTTACTCTCAAACAGGCAACAGCGGGGAGCTGTTTTTT | CASSYSQTGNSGELFF
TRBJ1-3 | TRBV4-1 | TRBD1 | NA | TGCGCCAGCAGCCAAACAGGGGGTCCTGGAAACACCATATATTTT | CASSQTGGPGNTIYF